The 22 T cell receptor beta chains in this list originate from one sample, sequenced in a study of T-cell memory formation after mild COVID-19. Each CDR3 protein is one row after TCRdb ran MiXCR on the 5' RACE reads. The profile covers about 430,000 distinct CDR3 sequences, with more than 15% appearing a single time and about 22% taken by the ten largest. Sequences were obtained from PBMCs or a T cell subset sorted from them (not recorded which). The receptors originated from a man younger than 30 who had mild COVID-19 (a few samples of this study predate the infection). Cell type and time point are not known.

This clonotype was observed a few times. The chain recombines TRBV4-1 with TRBJ2-2, with D tentatively TRBD1 (5 bases). This CDR3 spans 14 amino acids. CDR1 is MGHRA, CDR2 YSYEKL, per germline. V dropped 1 base and J dropped 6 bases, with 9 bases sitting between them. CDR3 protein: CASSQGQGPGELFF. The CDR3 coding sequence is TGCGCCAGCAGCCAAGGGCAGGGTCCCGGGGAGCTGTTTTTT.

The chain joins TRBV6-5 to TRBJ1-3; D remains unclear. Trimming left V 0 bases short and J 4 bases short, with 10 bases between. This CDR3 is built from 15 residues. Germline lookup yields CDR1 MNHEY and CDR2 SVGAGI. CDR3 loop: CASSYSRPAGNTIYF. The CDR3 coding sequence is TGTGCCAGCAGTTACTCCCGGCCGGCCGGAAACACCATATATTTT.

In its sample, this clonotype was seen a few times. The gene calls are TRBV11-3 and TRBJ1-1; unclear D gene. CDR3 length: 15 amino acids. From germline, CDR1 is SGHNT and CDR2 YENEEA. V was shortened by 5 bases and J by 2 bases, with 15 bases between the two germline ends. This chain's CDR3 is CASSQGGGSNTEAFF. As DNA, the CDR3 is TGTGCCAGCAGCCAAGGAGGAGGGTCAAACACTGAAGCTTTCTTT.

This clonotype was seen more than once but under ten times. V usage is TRBV6-2 or TRBV6-3 and J usage is TRBJ2-5; TRBD1 aligns across 7 bases. This CDR3 is 15 amino acids long. The trim removed 0 bases at V and 2 bases at J, leaving 3 bases unmatched. CDR1 is MNHEY, CDR2 SVGEGT, per germline. DNA of the CDR3: TGTGCCAGCAGTTACTCGAGGGGACAGCAAGAGACCCAGTACTTC. Its translation is CASSYSRGQQETQYF.

This clonotype occurred a few times. The chain couples TRBV2 to TRBJ1-1, with D perhaps TRBD1 (5 bases). V dropped 6 bases and J dropped 6 bases, with 14 bases sitting between them. CDR3 size: 13 residues. The germline gives CDR1 SNHLY, CDR2 FYNNEI. CDR3 sequence reads: CASRTGLFSEAFF. In DNA form, the CDR3 reads TGTGCCAGCAGAACAGGTCTCTTCTCTGAAGCTTTCTTT.

This clonotype was found a few times. This sequence joins TRBV7-3 and TRBJ2-5; 7 nucleotides agree with TRBD2. V shed 2 bases and J 2 bases; nucleotides not matched to a gene: 2. The CDR3 has 14 amino acids. Germline V gives CDR1 SGHTA, CDR2 FQGTGA. Here the CDR3 DNA reads TGTGCCAGCAGCTTATGGGGGGGACAAGAGACCCAGTACTTC. Translating it yields CASSLWGGQETQYF. The full variable domain, rest sourced from reference TRBV7-3 and TRBJ2-5, is GAGVSQTPSNKVTEKGKYVELRCDPISGHTALYWYRQSLGQGPEFLIYFQGTGAADDSGLPNDRFFAVRPEGSVSTLKIQRTERGDSAVYLCASSLWGGQETQYFGPGTRLLVL.

The V and J genes are TRBV5-1 and TRBJ2-2, with a possible D match to TRBD1 (5 bases). This CDR3 region has 14 residues. CDR1 is SGHRS and CDR2 is YFSETQ in the germline V gene. Between the trimmed V and J ends, which lost 2 bases and 4 bases, there was a span of 9 bases. The CDR3 is CASSFAGRTGELFF. Here the CDR3 DNA reads TGCGCCAGCAGCTTCGCAGGGCGCACCGGGGAGCTGTTTTTT.

V and J are TRBV18 and TRBJ1-1; 10 nucleotides match TRBD1. Germline CDR1 KGHSH, CDR2 LQKENI. The CDR3 sequence is 17 residues long. The trim removed 3 bases at V and 0 bases at J, leaving 7 bases unmatched. The CDR3 bases are TGTGCCAGCTCACCCATGGACAGGGGGTTTATGAACACTGAAGCTTTCTTT. This gives the protein CASSPMDRGFMNTEAFF.

The chain carries TRBV5-1 and TRBJ1-1, with D possibly being TRBD1 (6 bases). Germline-derived CDR1 and CDR2 are SGHRS and YFSETQ. CDR3 length: 14 residues. The V end lost 0 bases, the J end lost 5 bases, and 11 bases lay between the germline ends. The CDR3 DNA sequence: TGCGCCAGCAGCTTGGGCCTTCAGGGGACTGAAGCTTTCTTT. This translates into CASSLGLQGTEAFF.

This clonotype occurred a few times. In nucleotides, the CDR3 is TGTGCCAGCAGCCTGACTAGCGTCACAGATACGCAGTATTTT. Its translation is CASSLTSVTDTQYF. V and J are TRBV7-8 and TRBJ2-3, with 8 bases matching TRBD2. From germline, CDR1 is SGHVS and CDR2 FQNEAQ. This CDR3 comprises 14 residues. Trimming removed 5 bases from V and 2 bases from J; junction bases left unmatched: 3.

The rearrangement links TRBV9 to TRBJ2-1, with D unresolved. The V gene's germline CDR1 is SGDLS and CDR2 YYNGEE. Trimming pared 0 bases from V and 0 bases from J, leaving 4 bases between. The CDR3 runs 14 residues. The CDR3 loop reads CASSVDHSYNEQFF. The CDR3 bases are TGTGCCAGCAGCGTAGATCACTCCTACAATGAGCAGTTCTTC. The whole variable domain, filled in from reference TRBV9 and TRBJ2-1, reads DSGVTQTPKHLITATGQRVTLRCSPRSGDLSVYWYQQSLDQGLQFLIQYYNGEERAKGNILERFSAQQFPDLHSELNLSSLELGDSALYFCASSVDHSYNEQFFGPGTRLTVL.

The rearrangement uses TRBV10-3 and TRBJ2-3, with TRBD2 identical over 9 bases. Germline CDR1 ENHRY, CDR2 SYGVKD. The CDR3 is 17 amino acids. V shed 2 bases and J 1 base; nucleotides not matched to a gene: 7. The CDR3 sequence: CAISEPGTSTGTDTQYF. For the CDR3, the DNA is TGTGCCATCAGTGAGCCGGGGACTAGCACGGGCACAGATACGCAGTATTTT.

The chain combines TRBV20-1 with TRBJ1-4; no firm D call. V was shortened by 3 bases and J by 0 bases, with 17 bases between the two germline ends. The CDR3 loop spans 17 amino acids. Germline CDR1 DFQATT, CDR2 SNEGSKA (reference sequence). CDR3 DNA sequence: TGCAGTGCTAGGGACCCCTCCCGAGAACCAACTAATGAAAAACTGTTTTTT. This codes for CSARDPSREPTNEKLFF.

A few counts support this clonotype. The rearrangement joins TRBV3-1 to TRBJ1-2; D not certain. The germline V and J ends were trimmed by 4 bases and 10 bases, with 16 bases remaining between them. From germline, CDR1 is LGHDT and CDR2 YNNKEL (reference sequence). This CDR3 comprises 13 residues. The CDR3 protein is CASSPDVFLDYTF. The CDR3 nucleotides are TGTGCCAGCAGCCCCGACGTGTTTCTCGACTACACCTTC.

This clonotype was picked up a small number of times. V usage is TRBV12-3 or TRBV12-4 and J usage is TRBJ2-1; 10 nucleotides line up with TRBD2. Trimming took 7 bases from V and 2 from J; bases not matched to a gene: 2. The CDR3 length is 14 residues. The CDR3 DNA sequence: TGTGCCAGCACCCTAGCGGGGGCCTACAATGAGCAGTTCTTC. This gives the protein CASTLAGAYNEQFF.

The CDR3 sequence is CAISDGTGGTDTQYF. The CDR3 DNA follows: TGTGCCATCAGTGACGGCACTGGGGGAACAGATACGCAGTATTTT. The chain uses TRBV10-3 and TRBJ2-3; the D call may be TRBD1 or TRBD2 (5 bases each). Germline V gene sequence: CDR1 ENHRY, CDR2 SYGVKD. The CDR3 has 15 amino acids. Trimming left V 3 bases short and J 3 bases short, with 13 bases between.

DNA of the CDR3: TGCGCCAGCAGCCAGCTAGCGGGGGGGAGCACAGATACGCAGTATTTT. The encoded protein is CASSQLAGGSTDTQYF. The chain couples TRBV4-1 to TRBJ2-3, with TRBD2 identical over 12 bases. Germline lookup yields CDR1 MGHRA and CDR2 YSYEKL. The CDR3 runs to 16 residues. V was pared by 3 bases and J by 0 bases, with 1 base of the junction left unmatched.

The rearrangement links TRBV30 to TRBJ1-4; 7 bases fit TRBD1. The CDR3 runs to 13 residues. CDR1 GTSNPN and CDR2 SVGIG come from the germline V gene (reference sequence). The J segment lost 8 bases and the V segment lost 2 bases, leaving 5 bases of the junction unmatched. Here the CDR3 DNA reads TGTGCCTGGAGTAGAACAGGGGAAGAAAAACTGTTTTTT. Residues: CAWSRTGEEKLFF.

This clonotype was seen only once. This could be a read error, since a much larger clone is one nucleotide away. The rearrangement links TRBV5-1 to TRBJ1-1; D call uncertain. The germline gives CDR1 SGHRS, CDR2 YFSETQ. This CDR3 region has 14 residues. CDR3 region: CASILVSANTEAFF. DNA for the CDR3: TGCGCCAGCATCTTGGTGTCAGCGAACACTGAAGCTTTCTTT.

The sample holds a few counts of this clonotype. The chain carries TRBV7-9 and TRBJ2-5, with TRBD1 identical over 10 bases. Germline trimming cut 5 bases from V and 5 bases from J; bases unmatched to any gene: 5. This CDR3 contains 14 residues. CDR1 and CDR2 from the germline V gene are SEHNR and FQNEAQ (reference sequence). CDR3: CASSTGTGDETQYF. CDR3 in DNA: TGTGCCAGCAGCACGGGGACAGGGGATGAGACCCAGTACTTC. Full variable domain (rest looked up from reference TRBV7-9 and TRBJ2-5): DTGVSQNPRHKITKRGQNVTFRCDPISEHNRLYWYRQTLGQGPEFLTYFQNEAQLEKSRLLSDRFSAERPKGSFSTLEIQRTEQGDSAMYLCASSTGTGDETQYFGPGTRLLVL.

The chain uses TRBV6-2 or TRBV6-3 and TRBJ2-1; D may be TRBD1 (5 bases). CDR1 is MNHEY, CDR2 SVGEGT, per germline. The CDR3 consists of 15 residues. Deletions cut 2 bases from V and 2 bases from J, with 10 bases between. CDR3: CASSYRQGTYNEQFF. Here the CDR3 DNA reads TGTGCCAGCAGTTACAGGCAGGGTACCTACAATGAGCAGTTCTTC.

This clonotype was recorded a few times. Here the CDR3 reads CASSQDMAGVGTGELFF. As DNA, the CDR3 is TGCGCCAGCAGCCAAGATATGGCAGGGGTTGGCACCGGGGAGCTGTTTTTT. The chain joins TRBV4-3 to TRBJ2-2, with D perhaps matching TRBD1 (6 bases). CDR3 length: 17 amino acids. Trimming stripped 0 bases from V and 4 bases from J, with 15 bases between. CDR1 is LGHNA and CDR2 is YSLEER in the germline V gene.